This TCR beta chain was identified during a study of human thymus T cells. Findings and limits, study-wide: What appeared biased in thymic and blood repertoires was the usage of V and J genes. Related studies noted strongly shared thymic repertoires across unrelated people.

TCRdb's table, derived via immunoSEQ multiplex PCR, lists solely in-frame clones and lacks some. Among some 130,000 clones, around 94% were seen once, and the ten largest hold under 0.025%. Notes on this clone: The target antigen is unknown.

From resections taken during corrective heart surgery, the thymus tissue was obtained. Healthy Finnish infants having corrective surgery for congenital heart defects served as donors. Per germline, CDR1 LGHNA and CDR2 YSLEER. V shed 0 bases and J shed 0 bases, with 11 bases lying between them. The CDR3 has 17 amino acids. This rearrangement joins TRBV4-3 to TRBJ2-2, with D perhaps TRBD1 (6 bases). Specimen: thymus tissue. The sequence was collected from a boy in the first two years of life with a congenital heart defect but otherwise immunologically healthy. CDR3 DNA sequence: TGCGCCAGCAGCCAAGATAGTTACAGGGCGAACACCGGGGAGCTGTTTTTT. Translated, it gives CASSQDSYRANTGELFF.